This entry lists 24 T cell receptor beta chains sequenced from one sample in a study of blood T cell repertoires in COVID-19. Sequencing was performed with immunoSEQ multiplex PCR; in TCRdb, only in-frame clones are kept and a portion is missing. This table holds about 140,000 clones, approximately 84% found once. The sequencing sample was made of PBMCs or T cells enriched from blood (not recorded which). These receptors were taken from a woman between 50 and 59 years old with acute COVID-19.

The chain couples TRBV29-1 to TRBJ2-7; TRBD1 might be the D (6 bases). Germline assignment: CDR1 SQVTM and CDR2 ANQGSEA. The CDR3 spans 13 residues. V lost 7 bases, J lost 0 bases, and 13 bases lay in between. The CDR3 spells CSARDTNSYEQYF. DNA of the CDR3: TGCAGCGCGAGGGACACCAACTCCTACGAGCAGTACTTC.

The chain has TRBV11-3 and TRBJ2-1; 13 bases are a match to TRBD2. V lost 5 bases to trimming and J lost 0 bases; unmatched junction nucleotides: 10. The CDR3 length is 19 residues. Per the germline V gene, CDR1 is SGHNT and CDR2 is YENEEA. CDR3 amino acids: CASSPGGTSGISSYNEQFF. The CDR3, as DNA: TGTGCCAGCAGCCCAGGGGGGACTAGCGGGATTAGCTCCTACAATGAGCAGTTCTTC.

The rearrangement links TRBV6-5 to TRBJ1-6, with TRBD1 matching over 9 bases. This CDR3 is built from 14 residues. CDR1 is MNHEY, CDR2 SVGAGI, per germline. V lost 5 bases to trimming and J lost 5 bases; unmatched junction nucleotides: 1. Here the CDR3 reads CASSRQGDNSPLHF. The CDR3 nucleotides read TGTGCCAGCAGTCGACAGGGGGATAATTCACCCCTCCACTTT.

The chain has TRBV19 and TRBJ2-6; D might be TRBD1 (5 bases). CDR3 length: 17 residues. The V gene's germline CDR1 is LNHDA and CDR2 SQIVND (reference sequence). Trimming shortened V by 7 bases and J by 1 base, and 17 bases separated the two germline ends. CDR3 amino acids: CASTPLGQGSGANVLTF. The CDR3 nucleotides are TGTGCCAGTACCCCCCTGGGGCAAGGTTCTGGGGCCAACGTCCTGACTTTC. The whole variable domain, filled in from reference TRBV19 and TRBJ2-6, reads DGGITQSPKYLFRKEGQNVTLSCEQNLNHDAMYWYRQDPGQGLRLIYYSQIVNDFQKGDIAEGYSVSREKKESFPLTVTSAQKNPTAFYLCASTPLGQGSGANVLTFGAGSRLTVL.

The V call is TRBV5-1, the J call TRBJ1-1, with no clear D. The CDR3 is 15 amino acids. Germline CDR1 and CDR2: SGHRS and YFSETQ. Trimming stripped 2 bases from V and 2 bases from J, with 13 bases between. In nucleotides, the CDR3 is TGCGCCAGCAGCTTTAGTGGGCCAACCAACACTGAAGCTTTCTTT. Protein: CASSFSGPTNTEAFF.

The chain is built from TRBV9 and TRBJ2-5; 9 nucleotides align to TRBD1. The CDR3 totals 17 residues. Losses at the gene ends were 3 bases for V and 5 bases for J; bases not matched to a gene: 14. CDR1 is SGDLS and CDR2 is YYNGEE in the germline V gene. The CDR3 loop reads CASSESGTGSRGETQYF. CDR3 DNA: TGTGCCAGCAGCGAATCCGGGACAGGGAGCCGTGGGGAGACCCAGTACTTC. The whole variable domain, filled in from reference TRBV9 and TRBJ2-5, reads DSGVTQTPKHLITATGQRVTLRCSPRSGDLSVYWYQQSLDQGLQFLIQYYNGEERAKGNILERFSAQQFPDLHSELNLSSLELGDSALYFCASSESGTGSRGETQYFGPGTRLLVL.

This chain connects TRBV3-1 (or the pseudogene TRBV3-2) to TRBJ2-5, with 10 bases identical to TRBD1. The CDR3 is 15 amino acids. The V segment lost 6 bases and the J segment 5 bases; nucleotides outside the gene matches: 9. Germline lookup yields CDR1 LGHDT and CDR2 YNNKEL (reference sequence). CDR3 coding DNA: TGTGCCAGCAGTCGCAGACAGGGGGCGGGCGAGACCCAGTACTTC. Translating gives CASSRRQGAGETQYF.

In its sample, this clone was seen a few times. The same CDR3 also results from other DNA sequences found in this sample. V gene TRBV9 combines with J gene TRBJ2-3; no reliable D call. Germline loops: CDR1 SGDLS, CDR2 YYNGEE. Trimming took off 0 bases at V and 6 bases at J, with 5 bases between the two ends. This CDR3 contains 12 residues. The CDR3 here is CASSVGSDTQYF. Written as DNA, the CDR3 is TGTGCCAGCAGCGTAGGTTCGGATACGCAGTATTTT.

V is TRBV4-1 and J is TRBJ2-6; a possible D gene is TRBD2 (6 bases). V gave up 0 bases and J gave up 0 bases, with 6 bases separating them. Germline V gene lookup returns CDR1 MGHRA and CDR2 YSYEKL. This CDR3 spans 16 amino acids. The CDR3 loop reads CASSQEEGSGANVLTF. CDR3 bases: TGCGCCAGCAGCCAAGAGGAGGGCTCTGGGGCCAACGTCCTGACTTTC.

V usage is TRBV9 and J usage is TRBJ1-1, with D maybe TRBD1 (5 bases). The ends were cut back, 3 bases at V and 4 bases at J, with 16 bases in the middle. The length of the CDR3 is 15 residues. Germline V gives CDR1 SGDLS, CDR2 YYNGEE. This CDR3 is CASSAQQALGTEAFF. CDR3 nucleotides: TGTGCCAGCAGCGCCCAACAGGCTTTGGGCACTGAAGCTTTCTTT.

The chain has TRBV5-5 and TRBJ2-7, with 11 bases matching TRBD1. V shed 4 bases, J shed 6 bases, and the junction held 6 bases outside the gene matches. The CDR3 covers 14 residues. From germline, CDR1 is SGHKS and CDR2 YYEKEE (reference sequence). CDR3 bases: TGTGCCAGCAGCCCAGGACAGGGGGCCTCCGAGCAGTACTTC. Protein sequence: CASSPGQGASEQYF.

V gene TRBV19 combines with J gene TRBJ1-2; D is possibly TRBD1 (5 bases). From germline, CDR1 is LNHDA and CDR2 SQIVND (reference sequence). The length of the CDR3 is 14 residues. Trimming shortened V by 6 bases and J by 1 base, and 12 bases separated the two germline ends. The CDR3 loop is CASRRQTDNYGYTF. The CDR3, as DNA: TGTGCCAGTAGGAGACAGACCGATAACTATGGCTACACCTTC.

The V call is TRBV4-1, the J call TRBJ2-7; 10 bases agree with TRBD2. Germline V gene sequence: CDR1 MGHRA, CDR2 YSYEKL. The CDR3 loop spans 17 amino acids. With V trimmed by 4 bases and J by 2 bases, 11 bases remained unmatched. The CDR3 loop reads CASSPNLGTSDPYEQYF. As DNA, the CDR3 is TGCGCCAGCAGCCCCAATCTCGGGACTAGCGACCCCTACGAGCAGTACTTC.

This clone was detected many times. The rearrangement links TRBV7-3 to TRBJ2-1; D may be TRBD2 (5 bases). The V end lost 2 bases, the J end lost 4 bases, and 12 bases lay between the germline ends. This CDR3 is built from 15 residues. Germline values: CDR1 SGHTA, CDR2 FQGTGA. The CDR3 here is CASSLAHTRYNEQFF. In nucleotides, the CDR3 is TGTGCCAGCAGCTTAGCCCACACTAGGTACAATGAGCAGTTCTTC.

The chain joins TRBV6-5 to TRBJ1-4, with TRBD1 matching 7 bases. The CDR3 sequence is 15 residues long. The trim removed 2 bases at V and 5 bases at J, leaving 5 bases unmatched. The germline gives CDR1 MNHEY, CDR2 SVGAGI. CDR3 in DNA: TGTGCCAGCAGTTACCAGGGACAGCTCAATGAAAAACTGTTTTTT. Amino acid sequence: CASSYQGQLNEKLFF.

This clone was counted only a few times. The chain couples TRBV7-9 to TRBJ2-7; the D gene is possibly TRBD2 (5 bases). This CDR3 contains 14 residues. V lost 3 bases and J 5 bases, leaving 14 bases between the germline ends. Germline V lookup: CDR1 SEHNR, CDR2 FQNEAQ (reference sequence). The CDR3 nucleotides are TGTGCCAGCAGCTTCTCGGGATGGCTGGACGAGCAGTACTTC. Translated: CASSFSGWLDEQYF.

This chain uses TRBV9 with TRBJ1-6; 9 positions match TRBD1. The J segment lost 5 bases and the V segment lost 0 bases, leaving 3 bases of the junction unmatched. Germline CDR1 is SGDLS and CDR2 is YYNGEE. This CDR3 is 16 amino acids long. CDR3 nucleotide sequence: TGTGCCAGCAGCGTAGCCGGGACAGGGAATAATTCACCCCTCCACTTT. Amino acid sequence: CASSVAGTGNNSPLHF.

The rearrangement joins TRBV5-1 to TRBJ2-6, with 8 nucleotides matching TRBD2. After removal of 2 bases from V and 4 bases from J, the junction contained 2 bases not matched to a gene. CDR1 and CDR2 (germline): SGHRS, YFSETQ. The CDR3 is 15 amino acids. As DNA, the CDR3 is TGCGCCAGCAGCTTCGGACTAGCCGGGGCCAACGTCCTGACTTTC. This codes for CASSFGLAGANVLTF.

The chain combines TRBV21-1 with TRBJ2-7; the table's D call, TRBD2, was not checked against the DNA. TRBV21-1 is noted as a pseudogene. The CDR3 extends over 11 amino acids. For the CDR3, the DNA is TGTGCCCGCCCCGGGGTTGGAGAGCAGTACTTC. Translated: CARPGVGEQYF.

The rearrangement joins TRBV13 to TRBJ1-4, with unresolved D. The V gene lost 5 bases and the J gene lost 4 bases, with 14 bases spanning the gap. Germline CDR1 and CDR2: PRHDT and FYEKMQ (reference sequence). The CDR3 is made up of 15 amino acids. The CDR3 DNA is TGTGCCAGCAGCCCAAAATCGGGGATTAATGAAAAACTGTTTTTT. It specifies CASSPKSGINEKLFF.

The CDR3 is CACLIAGSYEQYF. In nucleotides, the CDR3 is TGTGCCTGCCTTATAGCGGGTTCATACGAGCAGTACTTC. V is TRBV30 and J is TRBJ2-7, with 7 bases lining up with TRBD2. The CDR3 contains 13 residues. After removal of 6 bases from V and 4 bases from J, the junction contained 9 bases not matched to a gene. Germline V gene lookup returns CDR1 GTSNPN and CDR2 SVGIG (reference sequence).

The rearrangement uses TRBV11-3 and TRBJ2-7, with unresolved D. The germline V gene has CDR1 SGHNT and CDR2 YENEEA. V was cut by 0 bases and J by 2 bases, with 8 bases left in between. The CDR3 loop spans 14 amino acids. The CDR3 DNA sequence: TGTGCCAGCAGCTTAGAAGCGCCTGCCTACGAGCAGTACTTC. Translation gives CASSLEAPAYEQYF.

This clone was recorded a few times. CDR3 sequence reads: CATSRSGTRWQFF. The DNA for the CDR3 is TGTGCCACCAGCAGATCCGGGACTAGGTGGCAGTTCTTC. V is TRBV15 and J is TRBJ2-1, with 8 bases fitting TRBD2. Trimming removed 2 bases from V and 12 bases from J; junction bases left unmatched: 6. CDR1 is LNHNV, CDR2 YYDKDF, per germline (reference sequence). There are 13 residues in the CDR3.

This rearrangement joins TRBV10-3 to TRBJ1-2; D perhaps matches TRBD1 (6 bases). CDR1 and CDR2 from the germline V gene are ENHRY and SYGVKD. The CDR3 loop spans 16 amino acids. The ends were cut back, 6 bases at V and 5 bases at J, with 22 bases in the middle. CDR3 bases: TGTGCCATCAGCCCCCAGGCGACAGGATCTTTTTATGGCTACACCTTC. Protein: CAISPQATGSFYGYTF.